This TCR beta chain was documented in a study of shared clonotypes between healthy human individuals. Regarding the study as a whole: Researchers sampled only blood; tissue repertoires likely differ.

Comments on this clone: Antigen: not known. This may be a read error: a much more frequent sequence differs by one nucleotide. The same CDR3 also results from other DNA sequences found in this sample.

The germline V gene encodes CDR1 SGHAT and CDR2 FQDESV (reference sequence). CDR3 length equals 14 residues. V lost 5 bases, J lost 0 bases, and 4 bases stayed unmatched. Caucasian adults residing in Nashville, Tennessee made up all the donors. Method: immunoSEQ multiplex PCR; TCRdb's copy keeps in-frame clones and lacks some. The table shows 600,000 to 700,000 clones, with around four fifths occurring only once. This TCR came from a woman aged 30 to 39 in good health. Material: memory CD4+ T cells sorted from blood. Indicated subset: CD45RA-negative fraction. This chain uses TRBV11-1 with TRBJ2-7, with 7 nucleotides matching TRBD2. As DNA, the CDR3 is TGTGCCAGCAGCCATCAGCGGGACTCCTACGAGCAGTACTTC. It codes for CASSHQRDSYEQYF.